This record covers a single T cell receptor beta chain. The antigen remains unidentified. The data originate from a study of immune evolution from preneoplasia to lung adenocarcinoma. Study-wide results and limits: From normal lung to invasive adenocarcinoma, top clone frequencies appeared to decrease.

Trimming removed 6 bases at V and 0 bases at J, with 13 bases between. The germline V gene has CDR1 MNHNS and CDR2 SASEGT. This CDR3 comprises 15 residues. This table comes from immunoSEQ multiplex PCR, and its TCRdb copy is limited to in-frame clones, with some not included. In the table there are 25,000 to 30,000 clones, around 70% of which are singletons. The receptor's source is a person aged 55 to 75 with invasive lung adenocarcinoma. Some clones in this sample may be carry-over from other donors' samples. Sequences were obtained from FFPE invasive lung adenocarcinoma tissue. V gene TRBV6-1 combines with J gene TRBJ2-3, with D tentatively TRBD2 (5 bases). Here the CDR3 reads CASRNGAASTDTQYF. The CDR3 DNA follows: TGTGCCAGCAGGAACGGAGCGGCTAGCACAGATACGCAGTATTTT.